Listed below are T cell receptor beta chains from one sample, sequenced in a study of T cell responses to AZD1222 COVID-19 vaccine. Clones were sequenced by immunoSEQ multiplex PCR, and TCRdb holds only the in-frame ones, with some missing. The table includes about 55,000 clones, around 90% detected once. Sequenced material: peripheral blood, taken on day 0 of AZD1222 vaccination. The source of these receptors is an adult in good health. CDR3s include the opening cysteine and the closing phenylalanine or tryptophan. Each record gives: J gene, clone size, D gene, V gene, CDR3 protein, CDR3 DNA. The D gene is left open where the match is weak. Clone size is given for some rows only: seen once, a few or many times, or a class if the clone is expanded.

>TRBJ2-1|-|-|TRBV20-1
CSVAVYNEQFF
TGCAGTGTTGCGGTCTACAATGAGCAGTTCTTC
>TRBJ2-7|-|TRBD2|TRBV5-5
CASSPGLAGYSYEQYF
TGTGCCAGCAGCCCGGGACTAGCGGGATACTCCTACGAGCAGTACTTC
>TRBJ2-1|-|-|TRBV19
CASSITSKNEQFF
TGTGCCAGTAGTATTACCTCCAAAAATGAGCAGTTCTTC
>TRBJ1-2|-|-|TRBV7-9
CASSLTTYSSGGYTF
TGTGCCAGCAGCTTAACTACGTACTCCAGCGGTGGCTACACCTTC
>TRBJ1-2|few|TRBD1|TRBV2
CASRTGQGAANYGYTF
TGTGCCAGCAGAACGGGACAGGGGGCAGCTAACTATGGCTACACCTTC
>TRBJ1-4|-|-|TRBV5-8
CASSLGSAGNEKLFF
TGTGCCAGCAGCTTGGGTTCGGCGGGGAATGAAAAACTGTTTTTT
>TRBJ2-7|-|TRBD1|TRBV5-4
CASSGGQGAPYEQYF
TGTGCCAGCAGCGGGGGACAGGGGGCCCCCTACGAGCAGTACTTC
>TRBJ2-3|once|-|TRBV6-6
CASSYSTVTDTQYF
TGTGCCAGCAGTTACTCAACAGTCACAGATACGCAGTATTTT
>TRBJ2-5|-|-|TRBV4-1
CASSQGSAEETQYF
TGCGCCAGCAGCCAAGGGTCAGCCGAAGAGACCCAGTACTTC
>TRBJ2-1|-|-|TRBV6-2/TRBV6-3
CASSSGLLEGDEQFF
TGTGCCAGCAGTTCGGGTCTTCTCGAGGGCGATGAGCAGTTCTTC
>TRBJ2-7|-|TRBD2|TRBV11-3
CASSLLAGSYEQYF
TGTGCCAGCAGCCTACTAGCGGGAAGCTACGAGCAGTACTTC
>TRBJ1-1|-|-|TRBV18
CASSRTDNTEAFF
TGTGCCAGCTCAAGGACAGATAACACTGAAGCTTTCTTT
>TRBJ1-4|-|-|TRBV5-8
CASSLARGITNEKLFF
TGTGCCAGCAGCTTGGCCAGGGGTATAACTAATGAAAAACTGTTTTTT
>TRBJ2-5|-|-|TRBV5-5
CASSLRLGGETQYF
TGTGCCAGCAGCTTAAGGCTTGGGGGAGAGACCCAGTACTTC
>TRBJ1-4|-|-|TRBV5-1
CASSRRGGTNEKLFF
TGCGCCAGCAGCCGTAGGGGGGGAACTAATGAAAAACTGTTTTTT
>TRBJ1-5|-|-|TRBV3-1/TRBV3-2
CASSQGDNQPQHF
TGTGCCAGCAGCCAGGGAGACAATCAGCCCCAGCATTTT
>TRBJ1-4|-|-|TRBV4-2
CASSLAGNEEKLFF
TGTGCCAGCAGCCTTGCGGGTAACGAGGAAAAACTGTTTTTT
>TRBJ2-7|-|-|TRBV19
CASTKADNSYEQYF
TGTGCCAGTACCAAAGCGGACAACTCCTACGAGCAGTACTTC
>TRBJ2-7|-|TRBD2|TRBV11-2
CASSSGLAGIYEQYF
TGTGCCAGCAGCTCAGGACTAGCGGGGATCTACGAGCAGTACTTC
>TRBJ1-6|-|-|TRBV19
CASSNPTGPNSPLHF
TGTGCCAGTAGTAACCCGACAGGACCTAATTCACCCCTCCACTTT
>TRBJ1-2|-|-|TRBV5-1
CARWLRGDLGGGYTF
TGCGCCAGGTGGCTGAGGGGAGACCTAGGTGGTGGCTACACCTTC
>TRBJ2-1|-|TRBD2|TRBV11-2
CASSSEWGGYNEQFF
TGTGCCAGCAGCTCGGAGTGGGGGGGATACAATGAGCAGTTCTTC
>TRBJ1-1|once|-|TRBV6-5
CASSYEGGNTEAFF
TGTGCCAGCAGTTACGAGGGGGGGAACACTGAAGCTTTCTTT
>TRBJ1-2|-|-|TRBV2
CASSVFQYGYTF
TGTGCCAGCAGTGTATTCCAGTATGGCTACACCTTC
>TRBJ1-2|-|-|TRBV14
CASSQTGTPMGGYTF
TGTGCCAGCAGCCAAACGGGGACGCCCATGGGTGGCTACACCTTC
>TRBJ2-7|-|-|TRBV6-1
CASSDEGGTIGPTTYEQYF
TGTGCCAGCAGTGACGAGGGGGGGACAATCGGGCCCACCACCTACGAGCAGTACTTC
>TRBJ1-3|-|-|TRBV28
CASSLWSGGRISGNTIYF
TGTGCCAGCAGTTTATGGTCGGGGGGGCGCATCTCTGGAAACACCATATATTTT
>TRBJ1-1|-|TRBD1|TRBV10-3
CAISGRGQVEAFF
TGTGCCATCAGTGGCCGCGGACAGGTTGAAGCTTTCTTT
>TRBJ2-7|-|TRBD2|TRBV3-1/TRBV3-2
CASSRGTSGRAYEQYF
TGTGCCAGCAGCCGCGGGACTAGCGGGAGGGCCTACGAGCAGTACTTC
>TRBJ1-2|-|TRBD1|TRBV4-2
CASSPGQGGGYTF
TGTGCCAGCAGCCCGGGACAGGGAGGAGGCTACACCTTC
>TRBJ2-2|-|TRBD2|TRBV5-1
CASSLPTGGAGELFF
TGCGCCAGCAGCTTGCCCACGGGAGGGGCCGGGGAGCTGTTTTTT
>TRBJ2-1|-|TRBD2|TRBV7-9
CASSLIRPGLAATYNEQFF
TGTGCCAGCAGCTTGATTCGGCCGGGACTAGCGGCCACCTACAATGAGCAGTTCTTC
>TRBJ2-7|-|TRBD2|TRBV2
CASSERLAGGAPSYEQYF
TGTGCCAGCAGTGAGCGACTAGCGGGAGGGGCCCCCTCCTACGAGCAGTACTTC
>TRBJ1-6|-|TRBD1|TRBV4-3
CASSQEVTGGLGSPLHF
TGCGCCAGCAGCCAAGAAGTGACAGGGGGCTTGGGTTCACCCCTCCACTTT
>TRBJ2-3|once|-|TRBV6-2/TRBV6-3
CASSYPPRGPTDTQYF
TGTGCCAGCAGTTACCCGCCTCGGGGTCCCACAGATACGCAGTATTTT
>TRBJ1-2|-|-|TRBV2
CASRLVGGGYTF
TGTGCCAGCCGTCTTGTGGGAGGTGGCTACACCTTC
>TRBJ2-2|-|-|TRBV27
CASSLRTLQDTGELFF
TGTGCCAGCAGTTTAAGGACCCTACAGGACACCGGGGAGCTGTTTTTT
>TRBJ1-1|-|TRBD1|TRBV5-5
CASSSRGQGGLGAFF
TGTGCCAGCAGCTCTCGCGGACAGGGCGGGCTCGGAGCTTTCTTT
>TRBJ2-3|once|TRBD2|TRBV19
CASSIFLAGGTDTQYF
TGTGCCAGTAGTATTTTCCTAGCGGGAGGGACAGATACGCAGTATTTT
>TRBJ1-4|-|TRBD1|TRBV19
CASSTGEGTNEKLFF
TGTGCCAGTAGCACAGGGGAGGGAACTAATGAAAAACTGTTTTTT
>TRBJ1-1|-|-|TRBV6-2/TRBV6-3
CASSYSGGMNTEAFF
TGTGCCAGCAGTTATAGTGGAGGCATGAACACTGAAGCTTTCTTT
>TRBJ2-3|-|-|TRBV6-4
CASSDSTDSTDTQYF
TGTGCCAGCAGTGACTCTACAGATAGCACAGATACGCAGTATTTT
>TRBJ1-1|-|-|TRBV30
CAWNIGQVNTEAFF
TGTGCCTGGAATATCGGCCAGGTGAACACTGAAGCTTTCTTT
>TRBJ2-2|-|-|TRBV7-8
CASRFAQGTGELFF
TGTGCCAGCCGCTTTGCTCAGGGCACCGGGGAGCTGTTTTTT
>TRBJ1-1|-|-|TRBV10-2
CASSEQGLEAFF
TGCGCCAGCAGTGAACAGGGCCTTGAAGCTTTCTTT